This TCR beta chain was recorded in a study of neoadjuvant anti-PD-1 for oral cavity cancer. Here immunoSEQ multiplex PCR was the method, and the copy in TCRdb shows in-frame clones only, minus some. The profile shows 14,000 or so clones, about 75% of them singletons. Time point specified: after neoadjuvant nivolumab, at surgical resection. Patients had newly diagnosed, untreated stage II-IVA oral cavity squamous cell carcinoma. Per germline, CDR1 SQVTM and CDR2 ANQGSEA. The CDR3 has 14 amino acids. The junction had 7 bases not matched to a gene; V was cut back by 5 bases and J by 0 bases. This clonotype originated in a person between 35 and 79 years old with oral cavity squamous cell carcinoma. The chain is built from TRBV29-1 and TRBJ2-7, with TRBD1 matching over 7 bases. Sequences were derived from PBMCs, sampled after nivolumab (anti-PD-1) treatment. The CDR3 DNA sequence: TGCAGCGTTTACACGGGACAGAACTCCTACGAGCAGTACTTC. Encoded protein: CSVYTGQNSYEQYF.